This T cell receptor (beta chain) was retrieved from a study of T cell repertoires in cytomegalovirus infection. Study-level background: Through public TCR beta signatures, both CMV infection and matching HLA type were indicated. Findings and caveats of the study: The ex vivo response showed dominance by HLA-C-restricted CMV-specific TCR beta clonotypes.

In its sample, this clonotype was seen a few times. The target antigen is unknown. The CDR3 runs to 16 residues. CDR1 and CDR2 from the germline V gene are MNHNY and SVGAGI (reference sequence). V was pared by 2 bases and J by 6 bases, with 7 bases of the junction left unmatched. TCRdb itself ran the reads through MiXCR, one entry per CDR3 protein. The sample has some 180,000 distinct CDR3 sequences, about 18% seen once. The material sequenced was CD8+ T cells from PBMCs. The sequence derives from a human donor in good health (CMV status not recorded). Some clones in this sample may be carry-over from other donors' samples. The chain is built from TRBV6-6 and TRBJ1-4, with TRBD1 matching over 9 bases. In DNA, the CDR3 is TGTGCCAGCAGTTACCCCGGACAGGGGTACGATGAAAAACTGTTTTTT. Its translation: CASSYPGQGYDEKLFF.